The present TCR beta chain was sequenced within a study of neoadjuvant anti-PD-1 for oral cavity cancer. Data came from immunoSEQ multiplex PCR; TCRdb stores just in-frame clones and leaves some out. The data show 14,000 or so clones, 74% seen once. CDR1 is ENHRY and CDR2 is SYGVKD in the germline V gene. Trimming cost V 7 bases and J 2 bases; bases outside gene matches: 5. The CDR3 is 14 residues long. As to time point: after neoadjuvant nivolumab, at surgical resection. The patients had HPV-negative, locally advanced oral cavity squamous cell carcinoma. The sequence came from a person aged 35 to 85 with oral cavity squamous cell carcinoma. The source material was PBMCs, sampled after nivolumab (anti-PD-1) treatment. The chain links TRBV10-3 to TRBJ2-3; 8 bases fit TRBD2. CDR3 loop: CAIKSTSVTDTQYF. DNA for the CDR3: TGTGCCATCAAGTCGACTAGCGTCACAGATACGCAGTATTTT.